Reported below is one T cell receptor beta chain. Antigen specificity is unknown. The data belong to a study of OX40 agonist ivuxolimab in advanced cancers. Study summary: An agonistic anti-OX40 (CD134) antibody, ivuxolimab, was used to treat the patients. Every 2 weeks, patients received ivuxolimab intravenously, dosed at 0.01 to 10 mg/kg. Enrollees could have had prior anti-PD-1, anti-PD-L1 or anti-CTLA-4 therapy, which approximately 40% had received. The study, taken as a whole, reports: On average, CD8+ T cells showed a greater number of expanded clones than CD4+.

Measured with immunoSEQ multiplex PCR; TCRdb has only the in-frame clones, and not every one. The table shows tens of thousands of clones, with roughly 80% occurring only once. The CDR3 covers 15 residues. V was trimmed by 2 bases and J by 7 bases, leaving 19 bases between them. CDR1 and CDR2 (germline): SGHDT, YYEEEE. The sample here was CD4+ or CD8+ T cells sorted from blood, taken in a trial of the OX40 agonist ivuxolimab. The V call is TRBV5-6, the J call TRBJ2-7; D gene unclear. This clonotype originated in an adult with an advanced solid tumor such as melanoma, head and neck, liver or kidney cancer. The CDR3 spells CASSFAWKSEREQYF. The CDR3 DNA reads as TGTGCCAGCAGCTTCGCCTGGAAAAGCGAGAGGGAGCAGTACTTC.